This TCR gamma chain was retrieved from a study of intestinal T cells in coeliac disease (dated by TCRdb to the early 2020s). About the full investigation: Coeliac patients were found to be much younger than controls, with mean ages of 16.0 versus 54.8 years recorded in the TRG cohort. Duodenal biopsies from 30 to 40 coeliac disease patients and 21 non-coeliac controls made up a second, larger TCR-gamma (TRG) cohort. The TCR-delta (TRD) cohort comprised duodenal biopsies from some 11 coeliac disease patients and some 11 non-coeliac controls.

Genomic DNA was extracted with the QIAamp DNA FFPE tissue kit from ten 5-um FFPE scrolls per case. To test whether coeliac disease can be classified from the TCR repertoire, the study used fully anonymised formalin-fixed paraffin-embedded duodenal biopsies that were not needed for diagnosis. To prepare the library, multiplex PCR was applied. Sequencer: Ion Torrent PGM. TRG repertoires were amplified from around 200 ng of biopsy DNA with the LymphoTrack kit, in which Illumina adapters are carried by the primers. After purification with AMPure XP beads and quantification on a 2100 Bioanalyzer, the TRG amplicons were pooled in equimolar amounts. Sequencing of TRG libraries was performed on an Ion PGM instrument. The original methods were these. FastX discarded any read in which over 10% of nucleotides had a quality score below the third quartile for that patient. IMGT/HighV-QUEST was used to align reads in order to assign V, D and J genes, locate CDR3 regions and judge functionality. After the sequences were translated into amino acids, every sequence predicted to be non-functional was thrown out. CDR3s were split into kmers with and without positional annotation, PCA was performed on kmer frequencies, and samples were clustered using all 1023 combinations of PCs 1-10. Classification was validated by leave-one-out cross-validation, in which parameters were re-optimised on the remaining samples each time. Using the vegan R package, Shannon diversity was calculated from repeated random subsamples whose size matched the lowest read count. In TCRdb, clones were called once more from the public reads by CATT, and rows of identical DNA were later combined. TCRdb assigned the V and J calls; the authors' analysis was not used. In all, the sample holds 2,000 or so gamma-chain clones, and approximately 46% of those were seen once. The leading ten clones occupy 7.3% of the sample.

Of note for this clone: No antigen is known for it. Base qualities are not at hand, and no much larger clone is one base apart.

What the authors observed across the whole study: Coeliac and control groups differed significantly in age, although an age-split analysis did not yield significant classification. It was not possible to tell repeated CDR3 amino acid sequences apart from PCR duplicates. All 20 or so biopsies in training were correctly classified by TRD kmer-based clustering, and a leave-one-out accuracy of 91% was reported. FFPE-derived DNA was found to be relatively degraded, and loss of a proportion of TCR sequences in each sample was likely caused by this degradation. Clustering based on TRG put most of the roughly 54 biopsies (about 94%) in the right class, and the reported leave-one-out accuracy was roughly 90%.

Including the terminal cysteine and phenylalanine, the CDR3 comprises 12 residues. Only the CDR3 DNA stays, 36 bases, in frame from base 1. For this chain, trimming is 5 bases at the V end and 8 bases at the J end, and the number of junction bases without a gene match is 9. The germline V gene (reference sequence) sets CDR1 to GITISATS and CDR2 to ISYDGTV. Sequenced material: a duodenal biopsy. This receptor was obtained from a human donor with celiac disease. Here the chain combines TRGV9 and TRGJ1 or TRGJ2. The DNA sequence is TGTGCCTTGTGGGGAGTGAGAGATAAGAAACTCTTT. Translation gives CALWGVRDKKLF.